The rows below give T cell receptor beta chains drawn from one sample of a study of blood T cells in healthy people across ages. Each CDR3 protein is one row after TCRdb ran MiXCR on the 5' RACE reads. The sample consists of some 1.7 million distinct CDR3 sequences, 28% of them appearing once. Sequenced material: blood. Receptor source: a woman between 25 and 40 years old in good health. Both conserved end residues are part of each CDR3.

TRBJ1-3 15 TRBV6-6 CASSYLSPSGNTIYF
TRBJ2-1 15 TRBV11-2 CASTKGASAYNEQFF
TRBJ2-1 14 TRBV29-1 CSVTGTSGRLEQFF
TRBJ2-3 16 TRBV12-3/TRBV12-4 CASTPGWQGITDTQYF
TRBJ1-2 16 TRBV9 CASSFSDRGTNYGYTF
TRBJ2-3 16 TRBV21-1 CASSKAGQPYTDTQYF
TRBJ2-1 15 TRBV14 CASSQSGISYNEQFF
TRBJ2-1 19 TRBV4-2 CASRKSPSGGVSFYNEQFF
TRBJ1-1 13 TRBV29-1 CSVPQTGNTEAFF
TRBJ2-5 13 TRBV2 CASRLGGRETQYF
TRBJ2-5 14 TRBV2 CASSEAWQQETQYF
TRBJ2-7 12 TRBV29-1 CSVESGVYEQYF
TRBJ2-1 15 TRBV28 CASSLSRGVYNEQFF
TRBJ2-1 12 TRBV20-1 CASGGGLNEQFF
TRBJ2-2 18 TRBV9 CASSVTEGAGGYIGELFF
TRBJ1-4 15 TRBV21-1 CASSKGQVSNEKLFF
TRBJ2-1 17 TRBV27 CASSLSDTRQGDNEQFF
TRBJ1-3 14 TRBV10-3 CAIADRSGGNTIYF
TRBJ2-4 15 TRBV3-1 CASSPPGRAKNIQYF
TRBJ2-1 16 TRBV15 CATSLGGTGDLNEQFF
TRBJ2-3 13 TRBV6-5 CASTAGAVDTQYF
TRBJ2-7 15 TRBV5-6 CASSPVDLSSYEQYF
TRBJ2-1 15 TRBV11-2 CASSRWRGGQEEQFF
TRBJ2-3 16 TRBV24-1 CATSDPGLGGGDTQYF
TRBJ2-1 14 TRBV7-2 CASSPMGVAIEQFF
TRBJ2-1 15 TRBV3-1 CASSFPSGRRNEQFF
TRBJ2-6 12 TRBV7-2 CASSLARDVLTF
TRBJ2-1 16 TRBV9 CASSVSGGRTFNEQFF
TRBJ2-2 13 TRBV5-6 CASSFNRTGELFF
TRBJ1-1 11 TRBV10-3 CAPQGNTEAFF
TRBJ2-3 20 TRBV7-9 CASSLPRTSGVRPSTDTQYF
TRBJ2-5 16 TRBV7-9 CASRTPGQGGHETQYF
- 15 TRBV15 CATSRDGDNPYEQYF
TRBJ2-7 14 TRBV6-2/TRBV6-3 CASYSGTGTYEQYF
TRBJ2-5 17 TRBV7-9 CASSYLFMREGLNEQYF
TRBJ1-1 18 TRBV27 CASSLTWSRTGGNTEAFF
TRBJ2-3 18 TRBV10-3 CAISEIGCGTAVTDTQYF
TRBJ2-3 15 TRBV12-3/TRBV12-4 CAGSNSGVNTDTQYF
TRBJ2-5 15 TRBV18 CASSPSLGAQETQYF
TRBJ2-7 14 TRBV2 CASRLASVSYEQYF
TRBJ2-7 16 TRBV6-6 CASSYPSLTGGYEQYF
TRBJ2-3 13 TRBV20-1 CSARLADTDTQYF
- 15 TRBV28 CASRHFGTGVYEQYF
TRBJ1-6 14 TRBV7-2 CASSLGEKNSPLHF
TRBJ2-6 19 TRBV5-1 CASSGYWTERGSGANVLTF
TRBJ2-6 19 TRBV4-2 CASSRPRTGPNSGANVLTF
TRBJ1-2 13 TRBV20-1 CSAGVTGKYGYTF
TRBJ2-1 16 TRBV10-2 CASSVAGGYSYNEQFF
TRBJ2-7 13 TRBV28 CASKLRTAHEQYF
TRBJ2-7 14 TRBV20-1 CSADFGSGSYEQYF
TRBJ2-3 13 TRBV9 CASSARLADTQYF
TRBJ2-7 13 TRBV5-6 CASSLGGFDEQYF
TRBJ2-5 13 TRBV2 CASRGLAGGTQYF